This T cell receptor beta chain was found in a study of T cell clonotyping in hematopoietic cell transplantation. Study overall: Recipients' pretransplant samples followed cytoreduction. Broader study findings: Graft donor and pretransplant recipient Inverse Simpson Index values predicted broader posttransplant TCR diversity. Without cell sorting, CD4 versus CD8 contributions remain unresolved. At the given depth, recipient repertoires were over 95% de novo clonotypes.

Sequencing used immunoSEQ multiplex PCR; TCRdb keeps in-frame clones, though not all of them. Seen here are tens of thousands of clones, roughly four fifths observed once, and the top ten hold 5.3%. To note about this clone: The antigen is unknown.

Trimming cost V 3 bases and J 4 bases; bases outside gene matches: 3. This CDR3 spans 15 amino acids. Germline assignment: CDR1 SGHVS and CDR2 FNYEAQ. Stated time point: recipient sample about 28 days before transplant, after cytoreduction. The sequence derives from a man in his 60s with myelodysplastic syndrome. Some clones in this sample may be carry-over from other donors' samples. Sequenced material: peripheral blood mononuclear cells, taken before stem cell transplant. The chain uses TRBV7-6 and TRBJ2-5, with 12 bases that match TRBD2. Here the CDR3 reads CASSFGLAGRETQYF. The DNA for the CDR3 is TGTGCCAGCAGCTTTGGACTAGCGGGGAGAGAGACCCAGTACTTC.